These T cell receptor beta chains were read from a single sample in a study of cytomegalovirus exposure and HLA in healthy donors. Method: immunoSEQ multiplex PCR; TCRdb's copy keeps in-frame clones and lacks some. The repertoire holds roughly 240,000 clones, with over 75% as singletons. The sample consisted of PBMCs. Receptors originate from a boy between 10 and 17 years old in good health and CMV-seronegative. The CDR3 runs from the conserved cysteine through the conserved F or W. A D gene is named only where the DNA matches it firmly. Not every row has a clone size; where given, it reads once, few, many or a size class.

>TRBV2|TRBJ2-7|.|.
TGTGCCAGCAGTGAGCGTTCCTACGAGCAGTACTTC
CASSERSYEQYF
>TRBV7-6|TRBJ1-1|TRBD1|few
TGTGCCAGCAGCCATATCGACAGGGGAATAATGAACACTGAAGCTTTCTTT
CASSHIDRGIMNTEAFF
>TRBV27|TRBJ1-6|.|.
TGTGCCAGCAGTTTTCAGGGACACTATAATTCACCCCTCCACTTT
CASSFQGHYNSPLHF
>TRBV14|TRBJ2-3|TRBD2|.
TGTGCCAGCAGCCAAGATCTACCGGCGGGGGTGGGCACAGATACGCAGTATTTT
CASSQDLPAGVGTDTQYF
>TRBV6-4|TRBJ2-7|.|.
TGTGCCAGCAGTTCTTTCGGGGGACAGTTCTACGAGCAGTACTTC
CASSSFGGQFYEQYF
>TRBV9|TRBJ2-5|.|.
TGTGCCAGCAGCGTAGGGGGAGCCAGGGGCCGCTCCGAGACCCAGTACTTC
CASSVGGARGRSETQYF
>TRBV5-4|TRBJ1-2|.|few
TGTGCCAGCCAGGGTGGCTATGGCTACACCTTC
CASQGGYGYTF
>TRBV6-5|TRBJ1-1|.|.
TGTGCCAGCAGTTACTCGACCAGGGAGAACACTGAAGCTTTCTTT
CASSYSTRENTEAFF
>TRBV5-1|TRBJ1-2|TRBD1|.
TGCGCCAGCAGCCCTCGGACAGGGAGCCCTAACTATGGCTACACCTTC
CASSPRTGSPNYGYTF
>TRBV11-2|TRBJ2-7|TRBD1|.
TGTGCCAGCAGCCGGACAGGGAGTACCTACGAGCAGTACTTC
CASSRTGSTYEQYF
>TRBV5-4|TRBJ2-3|.|.
TGTGCCAGCAGCTTGGGAACGGTACTTAGCACAGATACGCAGTATTTT
CASSLGTVLSTDTQYF
>TRBV15|TRBJ1-5|.|.
TGTGCCACCAGCAGACCAACAGGGAATCAGCCCCAGCATTTT
CATSRPTGNQPQHF
>TRBV4-2|TRBJ1-1|.|.
TGTGCCAGCAGCCAAGATTGGAGCGGGGGTATGAACACTGAAGCTTTCTTT
CASSQDWSGGMNTEAFF
>TRBV7-6|TRBJ2-1|TRBD2|.
TGTGCCAGCAGCCCTTCGCCGCGCCAAGGCGGGAGGGCCTCCTACAATGAGCAGTTCTTC
CASSPSPRQGGRASYNEQFF
>TRBV29-1|TRBJ2-7|.|.
TGCAGCGTGAATACACCGGGTAGCTCCTACGAGCAGTACTTC
CSVNTPGSSYEQYF
>TRBV27|TRBJ1-3|.|.
TGTGCCAGCAGATCTGCCAGGGGCTCTGGAAACACCATATATTTT
CASRSARGSGNTIYF
>TRBV5-1|TRBJ2-7|.|.
TGCGCCAGCAGCTTCGAGACAGATGCCTACGAGCAGTACTTC
CASSFETDAYEQYF
>TRBV4-1|TRBJ2-3|.|.
TGCGCCAGCAGCCAAGATCAGGCGGAGGGGACAGATACGCAGTATTTT
CASSQDQAEGTDTQYF
>TRBV29-1|TRBJ2-1|TRBD2|once
TGCAGCGTTGCACTCCTAGCGGCAGGGCAGTTCTTC
CSVALLAAGQFF
>TRBV4-2|TRBJ2-2|.|once
TGTGCCAGCAGCCAAGGCGGGGGCTCGAACACCGGGGAGCTGTTTTTT
CASSQGGGSNTGELFF
>TRBV2|TRBJ2-7|TRBD2|.
TGTGCCAGCAGTGCGAATAGCGGGCCCTACTACGAGCAGTACTTC
CASSANSGPYYEQYF
>TRBV30|TRBJ1-4|.|once
TGTGCCTGGAGGGACCGCTGGGGGGCAACTAATGAAAAACTGTTTTTT
CAWRDRWGATNEKLFF
>TRBV4-1|TRBJ2-1|.|.
TGCGCCAGCAGCCAAGGTGCATCTGGGAGAAATGAGCAGTTCTTC
CASSQGASGRNEQFF
>TRBV5-5|TRBJ1-2|.|.
TGTGCCAGCAGCTCACAGAACTATGGCTACACCTTC
CASSSQNYGYTF